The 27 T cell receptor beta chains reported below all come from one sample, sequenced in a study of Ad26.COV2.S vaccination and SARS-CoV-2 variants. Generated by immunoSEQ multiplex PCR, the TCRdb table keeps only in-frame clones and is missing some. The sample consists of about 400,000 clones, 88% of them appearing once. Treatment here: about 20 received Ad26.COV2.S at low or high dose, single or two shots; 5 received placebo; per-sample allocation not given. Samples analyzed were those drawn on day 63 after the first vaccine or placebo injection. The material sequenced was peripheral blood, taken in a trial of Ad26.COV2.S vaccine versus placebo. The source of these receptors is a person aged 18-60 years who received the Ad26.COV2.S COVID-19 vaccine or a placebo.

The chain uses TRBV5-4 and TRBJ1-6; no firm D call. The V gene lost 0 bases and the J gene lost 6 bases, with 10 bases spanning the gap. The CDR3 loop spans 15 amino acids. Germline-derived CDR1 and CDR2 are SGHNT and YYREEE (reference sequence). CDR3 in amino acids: CASSLDPRTNSPLHF. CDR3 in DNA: TGTGCCAGCAGCTTGGACCCGCGGACTAATTCACCCCTCCACTTT. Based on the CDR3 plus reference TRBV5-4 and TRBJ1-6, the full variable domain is ETGVTQSPTHLIKTRGQQVTLRCSSQSGHNTVSWYQQALGQGPQFIFQYYREEENGRGNFPPRFSGLQFPNYSSELNVNALELDDSALYLCASSLDPRTNSPLHFGNGTRLTVT.

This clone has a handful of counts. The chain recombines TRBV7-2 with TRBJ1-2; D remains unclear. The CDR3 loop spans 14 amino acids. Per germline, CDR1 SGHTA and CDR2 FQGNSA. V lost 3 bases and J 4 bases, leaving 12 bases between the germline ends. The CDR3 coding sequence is TGTGCCAGCAGCTTCCCTGCAGTCCGCTATGGCTACACCTTC. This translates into CASSFPAVRYGYTF.

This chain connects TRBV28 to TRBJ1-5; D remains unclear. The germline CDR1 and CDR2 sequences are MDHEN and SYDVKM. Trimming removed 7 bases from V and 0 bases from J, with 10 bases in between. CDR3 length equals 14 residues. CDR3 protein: CASTIIGSNQPQHF. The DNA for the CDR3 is TGTGCCAGCACTATTATCGGTAGCAATCAGCCCCAGCATTTT.

CDR3 sequence: CASSQEVGATESIQYF. The CDR3 nucleotides read TGCGCCAGCAGCCAAGAGGTGGGGGCCACGGAAAGCATTCAGTACTTC. The rearrangement uses TRBV4-3 and TRBJ2-4; tentative D call: TRBD1 (6 bases). Trimming shortened V by 0 bases and J by 9 bases, and 18 bases separated the two germline ends. CDR3 size: 16 residues. Germline loops: CDR1 LGHNA, CDR2 YSLEER.

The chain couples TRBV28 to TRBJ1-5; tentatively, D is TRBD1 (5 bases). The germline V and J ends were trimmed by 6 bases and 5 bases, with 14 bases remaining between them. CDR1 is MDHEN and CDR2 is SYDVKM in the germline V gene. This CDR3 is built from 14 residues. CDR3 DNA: TGTGCCAGCAGGGCCCGACAGCGAGATCAGCCCCAGCATTTT. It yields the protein CASRARQRDQPQHF.

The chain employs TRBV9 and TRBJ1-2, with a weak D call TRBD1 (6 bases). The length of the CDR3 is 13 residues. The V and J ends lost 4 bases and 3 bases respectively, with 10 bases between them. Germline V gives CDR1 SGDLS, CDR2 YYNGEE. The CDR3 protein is CASSTQGDYGYTF. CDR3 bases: TGTGCCAGCAGCACACAGGGAGACTATGGCTACACCTTC.

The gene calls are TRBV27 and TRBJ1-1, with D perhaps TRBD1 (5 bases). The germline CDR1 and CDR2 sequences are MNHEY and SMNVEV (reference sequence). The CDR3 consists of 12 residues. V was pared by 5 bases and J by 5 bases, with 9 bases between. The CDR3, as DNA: TGTGCCAGCAGTATCCGGGGGACTGAAGCTTTCTTT. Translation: CASSIRGTEAFF.

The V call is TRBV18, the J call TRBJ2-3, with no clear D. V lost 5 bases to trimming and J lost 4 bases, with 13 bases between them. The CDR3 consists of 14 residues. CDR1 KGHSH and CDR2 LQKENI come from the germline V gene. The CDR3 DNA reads TGTGCCAGCTCAATGCTCAGCCCCCCAGATACGCAGTATTTT. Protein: CASSMLSPPDTQYF.

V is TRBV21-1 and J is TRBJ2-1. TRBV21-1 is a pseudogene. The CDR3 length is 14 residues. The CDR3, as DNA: TGTGCCAGCAGCAAAAGGAAGGGCCGCAATGAGCAGTTCTTC. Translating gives CASSKRKGRNEQFF.

The CDR3 nucleotides read TGTGCCAAGACAGCGGGGGGATTATACAATGAGCAGTTCTTC. Translating gives CAKTAGGLYNEQFF. The rearrangement links TRBV3-1 (or the pseudogene TRBV3-2) to TRBJ2-1; TRBD2 matches at 9 bases. This CDR3 has 14 residues. Looked up from germline, CDR1 is LGHDT and CDR2 is YNNKEL (reference sequence). V gave up 10 bases and J gave up 4 bases; unmatched junction bases: 8.

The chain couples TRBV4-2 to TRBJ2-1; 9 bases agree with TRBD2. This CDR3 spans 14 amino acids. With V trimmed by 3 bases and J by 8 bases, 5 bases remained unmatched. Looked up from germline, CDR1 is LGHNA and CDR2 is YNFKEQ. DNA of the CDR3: TGTGCCAGCAGCCAGGATAGCGGGGGCTATGAGCAGTTCTTC. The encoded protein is CASSQDSGGYEQFF.

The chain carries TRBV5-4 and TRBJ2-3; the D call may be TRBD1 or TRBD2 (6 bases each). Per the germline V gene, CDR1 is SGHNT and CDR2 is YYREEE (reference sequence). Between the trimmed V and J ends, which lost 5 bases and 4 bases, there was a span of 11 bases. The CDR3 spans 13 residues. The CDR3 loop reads CASRPGGADTQYF. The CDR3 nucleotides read TGTGCCAGCAGACCCGGGGGCGCAGATACGCAGTATTTT.

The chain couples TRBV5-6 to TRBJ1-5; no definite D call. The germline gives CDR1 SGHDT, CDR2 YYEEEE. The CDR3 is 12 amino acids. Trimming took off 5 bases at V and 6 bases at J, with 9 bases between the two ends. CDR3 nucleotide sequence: TGTGCCAGCAGTCAGGCAGGTCAGCCCCAGCATTTT. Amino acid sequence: CASSQAGQPQHF.

CDR3 sequence (DNA): TGTGCCAGCAGCTGGGGGTGGGGAGAAAACTATGGCTACACCTTC. Translating gives CASSWGWGENYGYTF. The V and J genes are TRBV5-6 and TRBJ1-2, with D tentatively TRBD1 (5 bases). V was pared by 3 bases and J by 2 bases, with 14 bases between. CDR3 length: 15 residues. The V gene's germline CDR1 is SGHDT and CDR2 YYEEEE.

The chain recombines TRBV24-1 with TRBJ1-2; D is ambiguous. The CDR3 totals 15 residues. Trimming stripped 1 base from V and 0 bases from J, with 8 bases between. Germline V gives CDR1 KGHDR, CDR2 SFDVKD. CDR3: CATSDFGSPNYGYTF. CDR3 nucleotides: TGTGCCACCAGTGATTTTGGCAGCCCTAACTATGGCTACACCTTC.

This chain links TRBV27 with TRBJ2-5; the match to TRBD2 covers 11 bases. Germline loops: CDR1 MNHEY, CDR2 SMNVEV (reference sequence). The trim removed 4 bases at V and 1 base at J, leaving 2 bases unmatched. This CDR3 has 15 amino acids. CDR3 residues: CASSSSGGTQETQYF. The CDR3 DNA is TGTGCCAGCAGTTCTAGCGGGGGGACCCAAGAGACCCAGTACTTC.

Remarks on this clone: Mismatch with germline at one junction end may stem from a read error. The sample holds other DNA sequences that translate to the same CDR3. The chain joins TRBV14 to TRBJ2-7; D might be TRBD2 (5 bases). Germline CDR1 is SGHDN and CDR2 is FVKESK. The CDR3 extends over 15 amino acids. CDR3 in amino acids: CASSQDTSMRNEQYF. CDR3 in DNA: TGTGCCAGCAGCCAAGACACTAGTATGAGGAACGAACAGTACTTC.

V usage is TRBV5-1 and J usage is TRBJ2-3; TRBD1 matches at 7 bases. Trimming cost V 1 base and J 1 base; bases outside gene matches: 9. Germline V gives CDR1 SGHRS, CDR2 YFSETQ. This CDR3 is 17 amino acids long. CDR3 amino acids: CASSLWGTDRGTDTQYF. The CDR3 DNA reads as TGCGCCAGCAGCTTGTGGGGCACTGACAGGGGCACAGATACGCAGTATTTT.

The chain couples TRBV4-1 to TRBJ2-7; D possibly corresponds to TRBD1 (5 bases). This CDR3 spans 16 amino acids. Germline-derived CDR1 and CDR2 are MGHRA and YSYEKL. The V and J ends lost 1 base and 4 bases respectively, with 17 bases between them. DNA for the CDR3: TGCGCCAGCAGCCAAGTAGCAGGGTTGACTGTATACGAGCAGTACTTC. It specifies CASSQVAGLTVYEQYF.

The CDR3, as DNA: TGTGCCAGTAGTATATCCGGGACAGTCAATTCACCCCTCCACTTT. Amino acids: CASSISGTVNSPLHF. The chain combines TRBV19 with TRBJ1-6; 7 bases are a match to TRBD1. V lost 2 bases and J lost 7; bases outside the gene matches: 5. Germline CDR1 and CDR2: LNHDA and SQIVND (reference sequence). The CDR3 extends over 15 amino acids.

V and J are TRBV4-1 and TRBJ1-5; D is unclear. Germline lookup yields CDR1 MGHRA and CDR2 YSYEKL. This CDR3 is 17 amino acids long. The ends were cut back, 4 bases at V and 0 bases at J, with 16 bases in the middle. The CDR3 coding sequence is TGCGCCAGCAGCCTCCAGGCGCCTCGGGGTAGCAATCAGCCCCAGCATTTT. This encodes CASSLQAPRGSNQPQHF.

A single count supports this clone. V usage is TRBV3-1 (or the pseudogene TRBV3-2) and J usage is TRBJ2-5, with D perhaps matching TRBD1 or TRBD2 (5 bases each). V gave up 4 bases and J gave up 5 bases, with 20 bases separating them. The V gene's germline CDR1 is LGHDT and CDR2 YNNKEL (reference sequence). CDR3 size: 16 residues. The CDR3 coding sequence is TGTGCCAGCAGCCGGGCTCGTGGGGGTATGTATGAGACCCAGTACTTC. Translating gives CASSRARGGMYETQYF.

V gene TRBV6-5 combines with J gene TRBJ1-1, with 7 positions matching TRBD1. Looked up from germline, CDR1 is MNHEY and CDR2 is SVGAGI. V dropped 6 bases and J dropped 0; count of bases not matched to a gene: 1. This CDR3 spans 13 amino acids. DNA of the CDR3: TGTGCCAGCAGAGGGACAGTGAACACTGAAGCTTTCTTT. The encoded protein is CASRGTVNTEAFF.

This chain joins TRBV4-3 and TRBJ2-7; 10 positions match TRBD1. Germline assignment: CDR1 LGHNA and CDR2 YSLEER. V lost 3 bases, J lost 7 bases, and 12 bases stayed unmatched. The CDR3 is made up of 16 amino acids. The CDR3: CASSHDADRGVWEQYF. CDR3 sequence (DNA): TGCGCCAGCAGCCACGACGCGGACAGGGGGGTGTGGGAGCAGTACTTC.

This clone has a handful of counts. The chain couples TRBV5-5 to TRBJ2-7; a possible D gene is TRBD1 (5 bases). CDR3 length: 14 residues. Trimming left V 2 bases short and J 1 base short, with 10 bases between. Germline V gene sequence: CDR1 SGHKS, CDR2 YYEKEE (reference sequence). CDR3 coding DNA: TGTGCCAGCAGCTTTCCGCAGGGTTCCTACGAGCAGTACTTC. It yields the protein CASSFPQGSYEQYF. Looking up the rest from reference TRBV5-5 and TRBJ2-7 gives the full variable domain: DAGVTQSPTHLIKTRGQQVTLRCSPISGHKSVSWYQQVLGQGPQFIFQYYEKEERGRGNFPDRFSARQFPNYSSELNVNALLLGDSALYLCASSFPQGSYEQYFGPGTRLTVT.

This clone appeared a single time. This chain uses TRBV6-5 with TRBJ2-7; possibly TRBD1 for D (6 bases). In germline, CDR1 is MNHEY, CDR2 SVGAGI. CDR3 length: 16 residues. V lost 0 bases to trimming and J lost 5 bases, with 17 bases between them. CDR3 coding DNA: TGTGCCAGCAGTTACTCAAAGAGCAGAACAGGGAACGAGCAGTACTTC. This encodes CASSYSKSRTGNEQYF.

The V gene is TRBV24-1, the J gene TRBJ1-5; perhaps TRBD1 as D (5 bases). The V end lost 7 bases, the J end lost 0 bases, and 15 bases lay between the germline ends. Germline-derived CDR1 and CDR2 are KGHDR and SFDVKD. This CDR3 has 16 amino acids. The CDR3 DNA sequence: TGTGCCACCAGCTCGCCGGGCGGGGCTAGCAATCAGCCCCAGCATTTT. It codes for CATSSPGGASNQPQHF.